The 9 T cell receptor beta chains below come from one sample, sequenced in a study of monozygotic twins with inflammatory bowel disease. TCRdb reprocessed the 5' RACE reads and keeps a single row for each CDR3 protein, giving no DNA. Its table lists fewer than 400,000 distinct CDR3 sequences. Sequencing was carried out using blood. These receptors all stem from a human donor with ulcerative colitis or Crohn's disease, or a healthy co-twin of an affected twin (not recorded which).

The chain links TRBV20-1 to TRBJ2-4; the D gene TCRdb calls, TRBD1, cannot be checked with no DNA. This CDR3 has 13 residues. The germline V gene has CDR1 DFQATT and CDR2 SNEGSKA (reference sequence). The CDR3 protein is CSARGGPINIQYF.

The rearrangement joins TRBV30 to TRBJ1-5. Per germline, CDR1 GTSNPN and CDR2 SVGIG (reference sequence). CDR3 length: 13 amino acids. The chain's CDR3 is CAWSVESNQPQHF.

CDR3 protein: CASSQPIQRSTQYF. The gene calls are TRBV4-1 and TRBJ2-5; TCRdb picks TRBD2, but there is no DNA to check that call. The germline CDR1 and CDR2 sequences are MGHRA and YSYEKL. The length of the CDR3 is 14 residues.

The V call is TRBV6-1, the J call TRBJ1-2; TCRdb proposes TRBD1, but this gene call is untestable without DNA. The CDR3 extends over 14 amino acids. Per the germline V gene, CDR1 is MNHNS and CDR2 is SASEGT. CDR3 residues: CASTPGTGSYGYTF.

This sequence joins TRBV2 and TRBJ1-1; TCRdb indicates TRBD1, and absent DNA this call remains unverified. The germline CDR1 and CDR2 sequences are SNHLY and FYNNEI. The CDR3 covers 15 residues. The CDR3 loop is CASGPNGNRNTEAFF.

This chain joins TRBV24-1 and TRBJ2-5; the TCRdb call, TRBD1, lacks DNA for checking. CDR3 length: 15 residues. CDR1 is KGHDR and CDR2 is SFDVKD in the germline V gene. CDR3: CATSGGQGAPGTQYF.

The chain has TRBV29-1 and TRBJ2-7. The CDR3 totals 12 residues. Germline V gives CDR1 SQVTM, CDR2 ANQGSEA. CDR3 sequence reads: CSVRVTSYEQYF.

The chain uses TRBV4-3 and TRBJ1-5; checking the TCRdb D call of TRBD1 is not possible without DNA. The length of the CDR3 is 17 residues. Germline V gene lookup returns CDR1 LGHNA and CDR2 YSLEER. CDR3 sequence reads: CASSQDLLQGRHQPQHF.

This sequence joins TRBV6-5 and TRBJ2-1; there is no DNA to check the TCRdb D call of TRBD1. CDR1 is MNHEY, CDR2 SVGAGI, per germline. The CDR3 is made up of 16 amino acids. The CDR3 spells CASSYVPGQGGNEQFF.